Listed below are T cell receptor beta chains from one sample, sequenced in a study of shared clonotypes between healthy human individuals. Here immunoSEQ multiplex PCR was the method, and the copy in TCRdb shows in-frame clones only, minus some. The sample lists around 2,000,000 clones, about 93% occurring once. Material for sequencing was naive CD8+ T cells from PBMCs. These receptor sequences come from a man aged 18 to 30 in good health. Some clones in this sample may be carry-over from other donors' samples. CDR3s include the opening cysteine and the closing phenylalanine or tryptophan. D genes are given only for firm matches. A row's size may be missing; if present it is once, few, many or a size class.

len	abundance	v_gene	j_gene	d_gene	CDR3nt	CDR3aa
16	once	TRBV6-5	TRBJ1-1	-	TGTGCCAGCAGTTACCCTGGCCGGGGGGCCAGCACTGAAGCTTTCTTT	CASSYPGRGASTEAFF
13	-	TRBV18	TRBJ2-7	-	TGTGCCAGCTCACCCGGCGGAATCTACGAGCAGTACTTC	CASSPGGIYEQYF
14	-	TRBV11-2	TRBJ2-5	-	TGTGCCAGCAGCTTGTATGCGGCACAAGAGACCCAGTACTTC	CASSLYAAQETQYF
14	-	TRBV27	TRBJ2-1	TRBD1	TGTGCCAGCAGTTTAAGGCAGGGGGCTTATGAGCAGTTCTTC	CASSLRQGAYEQFF
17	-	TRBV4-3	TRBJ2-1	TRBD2	TGCGCCAGCAGCCAAGCCTGGCTTTCGAAACTAGCGGATGAGCAGTTCTTC	CASSQAWLSKLADEQFF
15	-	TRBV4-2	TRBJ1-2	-	TGTGCCAGCAGCCAAGATGGAGAGGGGCTGGGTGGCTACACCTTC	CASSQDGEGLGGYTF
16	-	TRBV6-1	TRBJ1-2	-	TGTGCCAGCAGTGAAAGGGGCCTTGTTAGGAACTATGGCTACACCTTC	CASSERGLVRNYGYTF
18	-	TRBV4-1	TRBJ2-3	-	TGCGCCAGCAGCCAAGATTCCGGGGGCACGATTTTCGCGAATACGCAGTATTTT	CASSQDSGGTIFANTQYF
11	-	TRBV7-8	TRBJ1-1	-	TGTGCCAGCAGCTTTAGCACTGAAGCTTTCTTT	CASSFSTEAFF
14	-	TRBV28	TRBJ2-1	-	TGTGCCAGCAGTTTAGGGTCCTCCTACAATGAGCAGTTCTTC	CASSLGSSYNEQFF
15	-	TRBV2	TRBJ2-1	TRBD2	TGTGCCAGCAGCGCTGCCCTAGCGGTGTACAATGAGCAGTTCTTC	CASSAALAVYNEQFF
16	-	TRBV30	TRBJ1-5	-	TGTGCCTGGAGTGTAAGAAAGGGGTGGGGGAATCAGCCCCAGCATTTT	CAWSVRKGWGNQPQHF